This entry lists 24 T cell receptor beta chains sequenced from one sample in a study of Ad26.COV2.S vaccination and SARS-CoV-2 variants. Treatment defined: around 19 received Ad26.COV2.S at low or high dose, single or two shots; 5 received placebo; per-sample allocation not given. Day 63 following the first vaccine or placebo injection was when the samples were taken. Clones were read by immunoSEQ multiplex PCR, and TCRdb kept only the in-frame ones, dropping some. The sample includes some 480,000 clones, 87% of them seen just once. Material: peripheral blood, obtained in a trial of Ad26.COV2.S vaccine versus placebo. All receptors come from a person aged 18-60 years who received the Ad26.COV2.S COVID-19 vaccine or a placebo.

The V gene is TRBV11-2, the J gene TRBJ2-3; TRBD2 agrees at 12 bases. V was pared by 1 base and J by 4 bases, with 3 bases of the junction left unmatched. CDR1 is SGHAT and CDR2 is FQNNGV in the germline V gene. The CDR3 length is 16 residues. CDR3 region: CASSLGSSGRADTQYF. The CDR3, as DNA: TGTGCCAGCAGCTTAGGTTCTAGCGGGAGGGCAGATACGCAGTATTTT.

The gene calls are TRBV10-3 and TRBJ1-2; a weak D match, TRBD1 (6 bases). Deletions cut 4 bases from V and 3 bases from J, with 12 bases between. Germline V CDR1 and CDR2: ENHRY, SYGVKD. The CDR3 consists of 14 residues. This CDR3 is CAISARPGDYGYTF. In nucleotides, the CDR3 is TGTGCCATCAGTGCCCGGCCAGGGGACTATGGCTACACCTTC.

This sequence joins TRBV5-1 and TRBJ2-1, with TRBD2 matching over 12 bases. The CDR3 sequence is 15 residues long. Germline V CDR1 and CDR2: SGHRS, YFSETQ. Trimming took 3 bases from V and 5 from J; bases not matched to a gene: 3. CDR3 residues: CASSYGLAGHNEQFF. The CDR3 bases are TGCGCCAGCAGCTACGGACTAGCGGGACACAATGAGCAGTTCTTC.

This chain connects TRBV19 to TRBJ2-1, with unresolved D. The CDR3 contains 14 residues. Trimming removed 5 bases at V and 0 bases at J, with 8 bases between. Germline-derived CDR1 and CDR2 are LNHDA and SQIVND (reference sequence). The DNA for the CDR3 is TGTGCCAGTAGTTCGGCAGACTCCTACAATGAGCAGTTCTTC. Amino acids: CASSSADSYNEQFF.

This sequence joins TRBV7-3 and TRBJ2-3; D remains unclear. The V end lost 4 bases, the J end lost 4 bases, and 9 bases lay between the germline ends. The CDR3 runs to 13 residues. Germline lookup yields CDR1 SGHTA and CDR2 FQGTGA. The CDR3 loop reads CASSSPSADTQYF. As DNA, the CDR3 is TGTGCCAGCAGCTCCCCTAGTGCAGATACGCAGTATTTT.

V usage is TRBV29-1 and J usage is TRBJ1-2; tentatively, D is TRBD1 (6 bases). The CDR3 runs to 13 residues. The germline gives CDR1 SQVTM, CDR2 ANQGSEA. V shed 3 bases and J shed 3 bases, with 11 bases lying between them. CDR3 nucleotide sequence: TGCAGCGTTGATAGGGCAGGGGACTATGGCTACACCTTC. Translation gives CSVDRAGDYGYTF.

With respect to this clone: Other nucleotide sequences from this sample produce the same CDR3. The chain combines TRBV5-1 with TRBJ2-5, with D hard to call. The CDR3 contains 14 residues. Germline V CDR1 and CDR2: SGHRS, YFSETQ. V lost 1 base to trimming and J lost 4 bases, with 11 bases between them. This CDR3 reads CASSLRKLGETQYF. The CDR3 coding sequence is TGCGCCAGCAGCTTGCGTAAGCTAGGAGAGACCCAGTACTTC.

This clone was counted once. This chain joins TRBV29-1 and TRBJ2-1, with D possibly TRBD2 on 6 matching bases. V gave up 6 bases and J gave up 9 bases, with 9 bases separating them. This CDR3 region has 10 residues. CDR1 and CDR2 (germline): SQVTM, ANQGSEA. The chain's CDR3 is CSVGLSEQFF. In DNA form, the CDR3 reads TGCAGCGTGGGACTTTCTGAGCAGTTCTTC.

V gene TRBV3-1 (or the pseudogene TRBV3-2) combines with J gene TRBJ2-2; unclear D gene. Germline V lookup: CDR1 LGHDT, CDR2 YNNKEL (reference sequence). The CDR3 is 16 amino acids. The ends were cut back, 4 bases at V and 0 bases at J, with 12 bases in the middle. CDR3 in amino acids: CASSRPSIANTGELFF. The CDR3 coding sequence is TGTGCCAGCAGCCGTCCCAGTATAGCGAACACCGGGGAGCTGTTTTTT.

The rearrangement links TRBV6-5 to TRBJ1-2; tentative D call: TRBD1 (5 bases). Germline-derived CDR1 and CDR2 are MNHEY and SVGAGI. Deletions cut 7 bases from V and 7 bases from J, with 13 bases between. The CDR3 contains 12 residues. CDR3 nucleotide sequence: TGTGCCAGCACAAGACAGAGTGCTGGCTACACCTTC. Translating gives CASTRQSAGYTF.

The chain is built from TRBV16 and TRBJ2-5; 7 nucleotides align to TRBD1. This CDR3 contains 14 residues. With V trimmed by 2 bases and J by 4 bases, 4 bases remained unmatched. In germline, CDR1 is KGHSY, CDR2 FQNENV. DNA for the CDR3: TGTGCCAGCAGCCAAAGGACAGGAGGAGAGACCCAGTACTTC. Translating it yields CASSQRTGGETQYF.

The chain links TRBV15 to TRBJ2-2; D gene ambiguous. Germline V gives CDR1 LNHNV, CDR2 YYDKDF (reference sequence). With 0 bases removed from V and 8 bases from J, the gap between germline ends came to 7 bases. CDR3 size: 13 residues. CDR3 amino acids: CATSRDPSGELFF. CDR3 nucleotides: TGTGCCACCAGCAGAGACCCCAGTGGGGAGCTGTTTTTT.

V is TRBV3-1 (or the pseudogene TRBV3-2) and J is TRBJ2-6; D uncertain. The CDR3 runs to 16 residues. V was trimmed by 0 bases and J by 0 bases, leaving 6 bases between them. The germline V gene has CDR1 LGHDT and CDR2 YNNKEL (reference sequence). The CDR3 DNA reads as TGTGCCAGCAGCCAAGACAGAGACTCTGGGGCCAACGTCCTGACTTTC. It specifies CASSQDRDSGANVLTF.

The chain links TRBV6-5 to TRBJ1-2; TRBD1 aligns across 7 bases. The CDR3 loop spans 15 amino acids. CDR1 MNHEY and CDR2 SVGAGI come from the germline V gene. V was pared by 2 bases and J by 2 bases, with 5 bases of the junction left unmatched. CDR3 bases: TGTGCCAGCAGTTACAGGGGGCAGAACAACTATGGCTACACCTTC. It translates to CASSYRGQNNYGYTF.

The chain couples TRBV10-3 to TRBJ2-7, with D perhaps matching TRBD1 (5 bases). Germline CDR1 reads ENHRY; CDR2 reads SYGVKD. The V gene lost 5 bases and the J gene lost 3 bases, with 14 bases spanning the gap. The CDR3 runs 14 residues. DNA of the CDR3: TGTGCCATCAGTTTCCCGCCCAGGGACTACGAGCAGTACTTC. Its protein is CAISFPPRDYEQYF.

For this clone: At the DNA level, this CDR3 is encoded by other sequences in the same sample as well. The chain joins TRBV11-2 to TRBJ1-3, with TRBD1 identical over 7 bases. Looked up from germline, CDR1 is SGHAT and CDR2 is FQNNGV. The CDR3 is 14 residues long. The junction had 1 base not matched to a gene; V was cut back by 5 bases and J by 0 bases. CDR3 in DNA: TGTGCCAGCAGCCCAGGGGGCTCTGGAAACACCATATATTTT. This translates into CASSPGGSGNTIYF.

This chain connects TRBV5-6 to TRBJ2-7, with D uncertain. V lost 4 bases to trimming and J lost 0 bases, with 14 bases between them. Germline CDR1 SGHDT, CDR2 YYEEEE. The CDR3 extends over 15 amino acids. CDR3 protein: CASSLPGHDSYEQYF. The CDR3 bases are TGTGCCAGCAGCCTTCCGGGCCACGACTCCTACGAGCAGTACTTC.

V is TRBV28 and J is TRBJ1-5, with TRBD1 as a possible D gene (6 bases). Germline CDR1 reads MDHEN; CDR2 reads SYDVKM. The CDR3 extends over 15 amino acids. The V and J ends lost 6 bases and 5 bases respectively, with 17 bases between them. The CDR3 DNA is TGTGCCAGCAGAGATCCACAGGGTCGGCATCAGCCCCAGCATTTT. Translating gives CASRDPQGRHQPQHF.

This clone was seen just once. The chain is built from TRBV10-3 and TRBJ2-3, with 12 bases matching TRBD2. The junction had 5 bases not matched to a gene; V was cut back by 6 bases and J by 4 bases. CDR1 is ENHRY, CDR2 SYGVKD, per germline. The CDR3 length is 15 residues. The CDR3 sequence: CAISQLAGGPDTQYF. In DNA form, the CDR3 reads TGTGCCATCAGCCAACTAGCGGGAGGTCCAGATACGCAGTATTTT.

The chain is built from TRBV18 and TRBJ2-1; possibly TRBD2 for D (6 bases). V lost 1 base and J 4 bases, leaving 17 bases between the germline ends. Germline loops: CDR1 KGHSH, CDR2 LQKENI. The CDR3 has 17 amino acids. The CDR3, as DNA: TGTGCCAGCTCACCACGGTTCGGGGGAAGTGGTTACAATGAGCAGTTCTTC. It specifies CASSPRFGGSGYNEQFF.

This chain links TRBV19 with TRBJ2-2; D is ambiguous. Trimming took off 7 bases at V and 0 bases at J, with 15 bases between the two ends. Germline V gene sequence: CDR1 LNHDA, CDR2 SQIVND (reference sequence). The CDR3 loop spans 16 amino acids. CDR3 nucleotide sequence: TGTGCCAGTAACCGGAACCCGACCCCGAACACCGGGGAGCTGTTTTTT. Translating gives CASNRNPTPNTGELFF.

The chain joins TRBV9 to TRBJ2-1; maybe TRBD2 (5 bases). Germline CDR1 and CDR2: SGDLS and YYNGEE. The ends were cut back, 3 bases at V and 10 bases at J, with 8 bases in the middle. The length of the CDR3 is 11 residues. This CDR3 reads CASSDREEQFF. CDR3 nucleotide sequence: TGTGCCAGCAGCGATAGGGAGGAGCAGTTCTTC.

The rearrangement links TRBV29-1 to TRBJ2-1, with 9 bases aligning to TRBD2. The CDR3 extends over 14 amino acids. J lost 2 bases, V lost 7 bases, and 6 bases had no gene match. Germline loops: CDR1 SQVTM, CDR2 ANQGSEA. CDR3 amino acids: CSGRAGGAYNEQFF. The CDR3 DNA reads TGCAGCGGGCGAGCGGGAGGAGCCTACAATGAGCAGTTCTTC.

This chain links TRBV7-2 with TRBJ2-3; D is uncertain. The CDR3 covers 15 residues. In germline, CDR1 is SGHTA, CDR2 FQGNSA. Between the trimmed V and J ends, which lost 5 bases and 4 bases, there was a span of 16 bases. CDR3 residues: CASSPRWGSSDTQYF. CDR3 sequence (DNA): TGTGCCAGCAGCCCCAGATGGGGATCCTCAGATACGCAGTATTTT. Supplemented by reference TRBV7-2 and TRBJ2-3, the full variable domain reads GAGVSQSPSNKVTEKGKDVELRCDPISGHTALYWYRQSLGQGLEFLIYFQGNSAPDKSGLPSDRFSAERTGGSVSTLTIQRTQQEDSAVYLCASSPRWGSSDTQYFGPGTRLTVL.